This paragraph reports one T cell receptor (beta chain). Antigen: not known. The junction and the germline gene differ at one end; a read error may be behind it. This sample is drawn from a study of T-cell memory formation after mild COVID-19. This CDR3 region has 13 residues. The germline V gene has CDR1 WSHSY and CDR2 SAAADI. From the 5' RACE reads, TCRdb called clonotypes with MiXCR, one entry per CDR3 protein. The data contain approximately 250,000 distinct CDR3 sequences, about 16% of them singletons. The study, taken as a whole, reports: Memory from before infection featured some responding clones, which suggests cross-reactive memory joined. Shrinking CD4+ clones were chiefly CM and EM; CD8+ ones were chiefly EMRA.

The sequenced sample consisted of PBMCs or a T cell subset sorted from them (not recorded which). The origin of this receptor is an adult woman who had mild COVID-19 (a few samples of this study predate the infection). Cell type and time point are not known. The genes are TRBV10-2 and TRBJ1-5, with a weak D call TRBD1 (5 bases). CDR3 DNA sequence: TGCGCCAGCACCACAGGTAGCTATCAGCCCCAGCATTTT. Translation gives CASTTGSYQPQHF.